This is a list of T cell receptor beta chains from one sample in a study of shared clonotypes between healthy human individuals. The assay was immunoSEQ multiplex PCR, and TCRdb's table has in-frame clones only and misses some. This sample carries some 2,400,000 clones, under 97% of them seen once, and the ten largest clones take around 0.13%. The sequenced sample consisted of naive CD4+ T cells sorted from blood. These receptors were taken from a man in his late teens or twenties in good health. CDR3s include the opening cysteine and the closing phenylalanine or tryptophan. The D gene is left open where the match is weak.

TRBJ2-2,TRBV5-6,TRBD2,CASSLLIAGTLTGELFF
TRBJ1-2,TRBV18,NA,CASSPKGQIDGYTF
TRBJ2-7,TRBV27,TRBD1,CASTTPDRGRWNEQYF
TRBJ1-1,TRBV6-6,NA,CASSLDKNTEAFF
TRBJ2-2,TRBV15,NA,CATSPRRGGNTGELFF
TRBJ2-7,TRBV7-2,TRBD1,CASSLDRVPYYEQYF
TRBJ2-7,TRBV27,NA,CASSHSGRGNEQYF
TRBJ1-6,TRBV7-2,NA,CASTPGALHGSPLHF
TRBJ1-6,TRBV6-5,TRBD1,CASSRGQGDSPLHF
TRBJ1-1,TRBV5-1,TRBD1,CASSPEGQGAWGTEAFF
TRBJ2-1,TRBV5-1,NA,CASSLEWGPYNEQFF
TRBJ2-7,TRBV5-6,NA,CASSPGLVMGEQYF
TRBJ2-1,TRBV9,NA,CASSVGLSNEQFF
TRBJ2-2,TRBV2,TRBD2,CASSRGTSGGAGELFF
TRBJ1-5,TRBV6-5,NA,CASSPSGQRNQPQHF
TRBJ2-3,TRBV11-2,NA,CASSLVGSWGTDTQYF
TRBJ1-3,TRBV6-1,NA,CASSEGAFSGNTIYF
TRBJ2-1,TRBV11-2,TRBD2,CASSLAGGNEQFF
TRBJ1-3,TRBV5-1,TRBD1,CASSRGDRATSGNTIYF
TRBJ1-2,TRBV5-1,NA,CASSLDFVTDYGYTF
TRBJ2-5,TRBV28,TRBD2,CASSLGGTSDQETQYF
TRBJ2-7,TRBV18,NA,CASSPLSSYEQYF
TRBJ2-1,TRBV6-6,NA,CASSFGRGRGDEQFF
TRBJ2-3,TRBV7-9,TRBD2,CASSFGGGTDTQYF
TRBJ2-6,TRBV28,NA,CASTGHISGANVLTF
TRBJ2-7,TRBV7-9,NA,CASSLYRPPSYEQYF
TRBJ2-7,TRBV5-4,NA,CASSLPPFSASYEQYF
TRBJ2-5,TRBV5-1,TRBD1,CASSGTDQETQYF
TRBJ1-2,TRBV15,NA,CATSRGGSGYTF
TRBJ1-2,TRBV10-2,NA,CASSESWGGGYTF
TRBJ2-1,TRBV15,NA,CATSRASAYNEQFF
TRBJ2-1,TRBV9,TRBD2,CASSGGGSYNEQFF
TRBJ2-3,TRBV10-2,TRBD2,CACSGPGLAEDTQYF
TRBJ1-6,TRBV27,NA,CASSWGQGNSPLHF
TRBJ1-2,TRBV30,TRBD1,CAWGNRGPNYGYTF
TRBJ2-3,TRBV4-1,NA,CASSQDAGVYTDTQYF
TRBJ2-2,TRBV12-5,NA,CASGLWGGNTGELFF
TRBJ1-3,TRBV15,NA,CATSGMTGSGNTIYF
TRBJ1-6,TRBV30,NA,CAWRGSSNSPLHF